Following are 29 T cell receptor beta chains from one sample sequenced in a study of vaccination and CD4 T cells after COVID-19. Cultured CD4+ T-cell DNA underwent Oncomine TCR Beta short-read sequencing. Each CDR3 protein is one row after TCRdb ran MiXCR on the PCR reads. The sample includes more than 15,000 distinct CDR3 sequences, approximately 50% of them seen just once. These receptors are not linked to any known antigen. As for treatment: approximately 10-day PBMC culture with coronavirus spike peptide pools or control peptides (ViraFEST assay). Source: cultured CD4+ T cells from blood, taken after SARS-CoV-2 vaccination. The receptors come from a human donor with COVID-19.

This sequence joins TRBV29-1 and TRBJ2-2; D gene ambiguous. This CDR3 has 15 residues. The V end was cut by 4 bases, the J end by 1 base, with 13 bases between. From germline, CDR1 is SQVTM and CDR2 ANQGSEA. CDR3 sequence: CSVVIGSLNTGELFF. The CDR3 DNA reads TGCAGCGTTGTAATTGGCAGCCTGAACACCGGGGAGCTGTTTTTT.

The V and J genes are TRBV7-8 and TRBJ1-2, with TRBD1 as a possible D gene (5 bases). Trimming left V 5 bases short and J 4 bases short, with 11 bases between. The germline V gene encodes CDR1 SGHVS and CDR2 FQNEAQ. CDR3 length: 13 amino acids. The CDR3 DNA reads TGTGCCAGCAGCCTCCCGGGGCTCTATGGCTACACCTTC. It translates to CASSLPGLYGYTF.

The chain joins TRBV18 to TRBJ2-7; TRBD2 matches at 7 bases. The CDR3 totals 14 residues. Per the germline V gene, CDR1 is KGHSH and CDR2 is LQKENI. Trimming at V came to 0 bases and at J to 3 bases, leaving 2 bases not matched to a gene. Written as DNA, the CDR3 is TGTGCCAGCTCACCACCGAAGCGGGGCTACGAGCAGTACTTC. Translating it yields CASSPPKRGYEQYF.

The rearrangement joins TRBV21-1 to TRBJ2-7; the DNA was not used to check the table's D call, TRBD1. TRBV21-1 is a listed pseudogene. CDR3 length: 13 residues. As DNA, the CDR3 is TGTGCCAGCAGCAAGAGGGGTAATTACGAGCAGTACTTC. It is translated as CASSKRGNYEQYF.

V gene TRBV6-1 combines with J gene TRBJ2-1; the match to TRBD1 covers 11 bases. Trimming removed 7 bases from V and 7 bases from J; junction bases left unmatched: 6. This CDR3 spans 14 amino acids. CDR1 and CDR2 from the germline V gene are MNHNS and SASEGT. The CDR3 coding sequence is TGTGCCAGCACGGGGGACAGGGGGTTTAATGAGCAGTTCTTC. Protein: CASTGDRGFNEQFF.

The chain employs TRBV19 and TRBJ2-2; D tentatively reads TRBD1 or TRBD2 (6 bases each). V lost 8 bases to trimming and J lost 7 bases, with 20 bases between them. CDR1 is LNHDA, CDR2 SQIVND, per germline (reference sequence). This CDR3 is 15 amino acids long. The CDR3 sequence: CASSRGLGANGELFF. As DNA, the CDR3 is TGTGCCAGTTCTCGGGGGCTGGGTGCCAACGGGGAGCTGTTTTTT.

This sequence joins TRBV20-1 and TRBJ1-2; D not certain. The CDR3 runs 13 residues. Per germline, CDR1 DFQATT and CDR2 SNEGSKA (reference sequence). V lost 5 bases to trimming and J lost 2 bases, with 12 bases between them. The CDR3 coding sequence is TGCAGTGCTGTGGAGAAAGGGAACTATGGCTACACCTTC. It specifies CSAVEKGNYGYTF.

In the case of this clonotype: The junction shows a germline mismatch at one end, possibly a read error. The chain links TRBV23-1 to TRBJ2-7; 7 positions agree with TRBD2. TRBV23-1 qualifies as an ORF whose function is uncertain. The CDR3 is made up of 15 amino acids. The CDR3 DNA is TGCGCCAGCCAGTCGGGGTCGGGACTAACCTACGAGCGGTACTTC. Translation: CASQSGSGLTYERYF.

The chain combines TRBV30 with TRBJ2-1; D not certain. The length of the CDR3 is 12 residues. The germline CDR1 and CDR2 sequences are GTSNPN and SVGIG (reference sequence). V was clipped by 0 bases and J by 8 bases, with 8 bases between them. The CDR3 is CAWSVVRDEQFF. The CDR3 nucleotides read TGTGCCTGGAGTGTAGTACGGGATGAGCAGTTCTTC.

The chain uses TRBV7-2 and TRBJ1-6; tentatively, D is TRBD1 (5 bases). Trimming removed 3 bases at V and 10 bases at J, with 16 bases between. There are 15 residues in the CDR3. Per germline, CDR1 SGHTA and CDR2 FQGNSA. This CDR3 reads CASSFQTGTGSPLHF. CDR3 DNA sequence: TGTGCCAGCAGCTTTCAGACGGGGACTGGGTCACCCCTCCACTTT.

The J gene is TRBJ1-3, the V gene TRBV19; 8 nucleotides align to TRBD1. Germline V gives CDR1 LNHDA, CDR2 SQIVND (reference sequence). The length of the CDR3 is 18 residues. The ends lost 5 bases at V and 2 bases at J; junction bases unmatched: 14. In nucleotides, the CDR3 is TGTGCCAGTAGTTCACGTCGAACAGGGGGGGTAGCTGGAAACACCATATATTTT. This codes for CASSSRRTGGVAGNTIYF.

The V call is TRBV5-4, the J call TRBJ1-6; 8 positions agree with TRBD1. CDR1 is SGHNT and CDR2 is YYREEE in the germline V gene (reference sequence). The junction had 8 bases not matched to a gene; V was cut back by 2 bases and J by 7 bases. The CDR3 is 16 residues long. The CDR3 loop reads CASSFPLGQGNSPLHF. The CDR3 bases are TGTGCCAGCAGCTTTCCCCTCGGACAGGGAAATTCACCCCTCCACTTT.

There are a few counts of this clonotype. The chain employs TRBV6-5 and TRBJ2-7; TRBD1 might be the D (6 bases). V dropped 2 bases and J dropped 2 bases, with 16 bases sitting between them. The CDR3 length is 16 residues. CDR1 and CDR2 (germline): MNHEY, SVGAGI. CDR3 protein: CASSYEMGAATYEQYF. The CDR3 nucleotides are TGTGCCAGCAGTTACGAAATGGGGGCCGCAACCTACGAGCAGTACTTC.

This clonotype has more than one count but fewer than ten. The chain links TRBV20-1 to TRBJ2-6; the match to TRBD1 covers 11 bases. The germline CDR1 and CDR2 sequences are DFQATT and SNEGSKA (reference sequence). V was pared by 2 bases and J by 0 bases, with 3 bases of the junction left unmatched. There are 17 residues in the CDR3. The CDR3 spells CSARPGTGGSGANVLTF. The CDR3 DNA is TGCAGTGCTAGACCCGGGACAGGGGGCTCTGGGGCCAACGTCCTGACTTTC.

This clonotype was found a few times. The rearrangement joins TRBV19 to TRBJ1-1; 7 bases are shared with TRBD1. From germline, CDR1 is LNHDA and CDR2 SQIVND (reference sequence). V trimming: 7 bases; J trimming: 5 bases; junction bases outside the gene matches: 13. This CDR3 contains 15 residues. The CDR3 DNA is TGTGCCAGTACCTCCGTGGGACAGAGGTCTACTGAAGCTTTCTTT. Its translation is CASTSVGQRSTEAFF.

J is TRBJ1-6 and V is TRBV12-3 or TRBV12-4; D not certain. The CDR3 is 15 residues long. V lost 3 bases and J lost 5, with 11 bases in between. CDR3 coding DNA: TGTGCCAGCAGTTTCCTGGCAGGCAATAATTCACCCCTCCACTTT. It encodes CASSFLAGNNSPLHF.

J is TRBJ2-3 and V is TRBV28; D uncertain. Trimming stripped 6 bases from V and 3 bases from J, with 13 bases between. Germline V gene lookup returns CDR1 MDHEN and CDR2 SYDVKM. This CDR3 is 14 amino acids long. CDR3 loop: CASSRPIPTDTQYF. CDR3 DNA: TGTGCCAGCAGCCGACCCATACCTACAGATACGCAGTATTTT. The variable domain in full, with the rest retrieved from reference TRBV28 and TRBJ2-3, is DVKVTQSSRYLVKRTGEKVFLECVQDMDHENMFWYRQDPGLGLRLIYFSYDVKMKEKGDIPEGYSVSREKKERFSLILESASTNQTSMYLCASSRPIPTDTQYFGPGTRLTVL.

This clonotype appeared a few times. V gene TRBV6-1 combines with J gene TRBJ1-1; 8 positions agree with TRBD1. The CDR3 covers 15 residues. Germline V gene data show CDR1 as MNHNS and CDR2 as SASEGT. The V and J ends lost 6 bases and 1 base, in that order; junction bases with no gene match: 7. Here the CDR3 reads CASSTNRGSNTEAFF. CDR3 sequence (DNA): TGTGCCAGCAGCACCAACAGGGGGTCGAACACTGAAGCTTTCTTT.

V and J are TRBV7-2 and TRBJ1-2, with TRBD1 identical over 8 bases. The trim removed 5 bases at V and 7 bases at J, leaving 9 bases unmatched. This CDR3 contains 14 residues. Germline-derived CDR1 and CDR2 are SGHTA and FQGNSA. CDR3 in amino acids: CASSPGQVMTGYTF. The CDR3 region has the DNA TGTGCCAGCAGCCCGGGACAGGTCATGACTGGCTACACCTTC.

This clonotype was recorded a few times. The chain is built from TRBV30 and TRBJ1-5; 11 nucleotides match TRBD1. V trimming: 1 base; J trimming: 1 base; junction bases outside the gene matches: 3. The germline gives CDR1 GTSNPN, CDR2 SVGIG (reference sequence). The CDR3 covers 16 residues. The CDR3 DNA reads TGTGCCTGGAGTGGGGACAGGGGGATGAGCAATCAGCCCCAGCATTTT. As protein: CAWSGDRGMSNQPQHF.

The V call is TRBV27, the J call TRBJ1-6, with a possible D match to TRBD1 (5 bases). Trimming stripped 0 bases from V and 5 bases from J, with 8 bases between. CDR1 and CDR2 from the germline V gene are MNHEY and SMNVEV (reference sequence). The CDR3 consists of 15 residues. CDR3 in DNA: TGTGCCAGCAGTTTATCGAGACAGAATAATTCACCCCTCCACTTT. This codes for CASSLSRQNNSPLHF.

This chain uses TRBV7-8 with TRBJ2-3; TRBD2 agrees at 8 bases. The V segment lost 5 bases and the J segment 1 base; nucleotides outside the gene matches: 11. CDR1 is SGHVS, CDR2 FQNEAQ, per germline. The CDR3 runs 17 residues. The CDR3: CASSQNQVAGRTDTQYF. DNA of the CDR3: TGTGCCAGCAGCCAGAACCAAGTAGCGGGACGCACAGATACGCAGTATTTT.

The chain has TRBV24-1 and TRBJ2-5; D may match TRBD1 or TRBD2 (5 bases each). This CDR3 is 15 amino acids long. The germline gives CDR1 KGHDR, CDR2 SFDVKD. V was trimmed by 4 bases and J by 5 bases, leaving 16 bases between them. The chain's CDR3 is CATSEGRGWVETQYF. CDR3 in DNA: TGTGCCACCAGTGAGGGGCGCGGGTGGGTGGAGACCCAGTACTTC.

J is TRBJ2-7 and V is TRBV27, with 7 bases fitting TRBD1. J gave up 3 bases and V 5 bases, and 4 bases lay outside the gene matches. This CDR3 has 13 residues. Germline values: CDR1 MNHEY, CDR2 SMNVEV (reference sequence). The CDR3 DNA reads as TGTGCCAGCAGTCAGACAGGGAGCTACGAGCAGTACTTC. It encodes CASSQTGSYEQYF.

This clonotype was found a few times. V gene TRBV6-2 or TRBV6-3 combines with J gene TRBJ1-6, with D hard to call. Trimming removed 6 bases from V and 1 base from J, with 10 bases in between. The CDR3 contains 15 residues. Germline V gives CDR1 MNHEY, CDR2 SVGEGT. The CDR3 DNA reads TGTGCCAGCAGCCGCGAAAGGTCCTATAATTCACCCCTCCACTTT. As protein: CASSRERSYNSPLHF.

This chain uses TRBV20-1 with TRBJ1-1; D is unresolved. Germline V CDR1 and CDR2: DFQATT, SNEGSKA (reference sequence). The CDR3 extends over 11 amino acids. Trimming left V 4 bases short and J 8 bases short, with 11 bases between. This CDR3 is CSAIPRLEAFF. As DNA, the CDR3 is TGCAGTGCTATTCCGCGGCTGGAAGCTTTCTTT.

The chain joins TRBV5-1 to TRBJ1-1; the match to TRBD1 covers 7 bases. The length of the CDR3 is 14 residues. Germline loops: CDR1 SGHRS, CDR2 YFSETQ. J was trimmed by 6 bases and V by 0 bases; bases with no gene match: 5. CDR3 amino acids: CASSLDDRVAEAFF. The CDR3 nucleotides are TGCGCCAGCAGCTTGGACGACAGGGTGGCTGAAGCTTTCTTT. Using reference TRBV5-1 and TRBJ1-1 for the parts outside the CDR3, the full variable domain is KAGVTQTPRYLIKTRGQQVTLSCSPISGHRSVSWYQQTPGQGLQFLFEYFSETQRNKGNFPGRFSGRQFSNSRSEMNVSTLELGDSALYLCASSLDDRVAEAFFGQGTRLTVV.

This clonotype is medium-sized (0.01 to 0.1%). The chain carries TRBV4-1 and TRBJ2-7; D is unresolved. CDR3 size: 13 residues. With 1 base removed from V and 4 bases from J, the gap between germline ends came to 8 bases. The germline gives CDR1 MGHRA, CDR2 YSYEKL. The CDR3 spells CASSQVQRYEQYF. CDR3 nucleotides: TGCGCCAGCAGCCAAGTCCAGAGGTACGAGCAGTACTTC.

This rearrangement joins TRBV7-8 to TRBJ2-5; 8 bases are a match to TRBD1. Germline V gene lookup returns CDR1 SGHVS and CDR2 FQNEAQ. With 5 bases clipped from V and 2 bases from J, the junction kept 13 bases outside the gene matches. The CDR3 is 17 amino acids. In nucleotides, the CDR3 is TGTGCCAGCAGCCTACGGGGCAGGGGGCTTTATCAAGAGACCCAGTACTTC. This sequence encodes CASSLRGRGLYQETQYF.